This T cell receptor (beta chain) derives from a study of T cells in Graves' hyperthyroidism and ophthalmopathy. The CDR3 is 12 amino acids. V shed 1 base and J shed 4 bases, with 4 bases lying between them. CDR1 MDHEN and CDR2 SYDVKM come from the germline V gene. Broader study findings: Ophthalmopathy, as predicted by the model, came a median around 6 months after the prediction.

This clonotype was recorded many times. Its antigen remains unidentified. From RNA transcripts, TCR beta CDR3 regions were amplified. HTBI primers were the set used in a first-round RT-PCR of the TCR CDR3. TCRdb independently ran MiXCR on the multiplex PCR reads; one entry per CDR3 protein. The top ten clones hold about 43% of a sample with more than 500,000 distinct CDR3 sequences, 46% of them seen once. The chain is built from TRBV28 and TRBJ1-1; D is uncertain. This sequence originates from an adult woman with Graves' disease, either hyperthyroidism or ophthalmopathy (not recorded which). The specimen was peripheral blood or thyroid tissue (not recorded which). The CDR3 loop is CASSLLLTEAFF. CDR3 nucleotide sequence: TGTGCCAGCAGTTTATTGCTCACTGAAGCTTTCTTT.